This record concerns one TCR beta chain sequence. From RNA, the CDR3 regions of TCR beta chains were amplified and sequenced. First-round RT-PCR employed HTBI primers, with a second-round multiplex PCR after it. MiXCR, applied by TCRdb to the multiplex PCR reads, yields one record per CDR3 protein. The data contain 660,000 or so distinct CDR3 sequences, more than 40% of them seen just once; the ten biggest clones take up more than 2.5%. The data originate from a study of Graves' ophthalmopathy and Graves' hyperthyroidism. Donors with ophthalmopathy: moderate-to-severe activity, CAS ≥3, NOSPECS ≥4, duration under 3 months. The receptor was isolated from an adult man with Graves' ophthalmopathy. Sample: peripheral blood.

CDR3: CATADLQGETQHF. The CDR3 coding sequence is TGTGCCACCGCGGACCTACAGGGGGAGACCCAGCATTTT. The J gene is TRBJ1-5, the V gene TRBV15; 8 bases map to TRBD1. Per germline, CDR1 LNHNV and CDR2 YYDKDF (reference sequence). Losses at the gene ends were 8 bases for V and 11 bases for J; bases not matched to a gene: 11. This CDR3 has 13 amino acids.